Listed below are T cell receptor beta chains from one sample, sequenced in a study of T-cell memory formation after mild COVID-19. Via MiXCR, TCRdb re-called the 5' RACE reads, giving one row per CDR3 protein. This sample has hundreds of thousands of distinct CDR3 sequences, with roughly 21% found just once. The sequenced sample consisted of PBMCs or a T cell subset sorted from them (not recorded which). The receptors derive from an adult woman who had mild COVID-19 (a few samples of this study predate the infection). Cell type and time point are not known. CDR3s include the opening cysteine and the closing phenylalanine or tryptophan. The D gene is left open where the match is weak. The size field is filled for only some rows; it gives once, few, many or a size class.

.	.	TRBV19	TRBJ1-1	CASSTPGPLNTEAFF	TGTGCCAGTAGTACCCCGGGACCGCTGAACACTGAAGCTTTCTTT
.	.	TRBV12-3/TRBV12-4	TRBJ2-1	CASSLRRELKYNEQFF	TGTGCCAGCAGTTTAAGGAGGGAGCTAAAATACAATGAGCAGTTCTTC
TRBD1	.	TRBV5-1	TRBJ1-6	CASSLLQGDSPLHF	TGCGCCAGCAGCTTGCTACAGGGGGATTCACCCCTCCACTTT
.	few	TRBV30	TRBJ1-6	CAWGAGVSYNSPLHF	TGTGCCTGGGGTGCGGGTGTATCCTATAATTCACCCCTCCACTTT
.	.	TRBV20-1	TRBJ1-1	CSARDAGPNTEAFF	TGCAGTGCTAGAGATGCAGGTCCAAACACTGAAGCTTTCTTT
TRBD1	.	TRBV30	TRBJ1-1	CAGDRVNTEAFF	TGTGCCGGTGACAGGGTGAACACTGAAGCTTTCTTT
.	few	TRBV10-3	TRBJ2-7	CAMGINRGFAYEQYF	TGTGCCATGGGAATTAATAGGGGGTTTGCCTACGAGCAGTACTTC
.	.	TRBV4-1	TRBJ1-5	CASSQDDDHRNQPQHF	TGCGCCAGCAGCCAAGATGACGACCACCGCAATCAGCCACAGCATTTT
TRBD1	.	TRBV3-1	TRBJ1-2	CASSETGNGYTF	TGTGCCAGCAGCGAGACAGGGAATGGCTACACCTTC
.	.	TRBV24-1	TRBJ2-1	CATSDRQVAEQFF	TGTGCCACCAGTGATCGACAGGTGGCCGAGCAGTTCTTC
.	once	TRBV7-9	TRBJ2-1	CAGSLGGSDEQFF	TGTGCCGGCAGCTTAGGCGGGTCCGATGAGCAGTTCTTC
TRBD1	few	TRBV15	TRBJ2-5	CATSRADRGRETQYF	TGTGCCACCAGCAGAGCTGACAGGGGACGGGAGACCCAGTACTTC
.	few	TRBV2	TRBJ1-2	CASRARTDYGYTF	TGTGCCAGCAGGGCTAGGACGGACTATGGCTACACCTTC
.	.	TRBV19	TRBJ2-1	CASSTPGRREQFF	TGTGCCAGTAGTACGCCGGGCCGCCGGGAGCAGTTCTTC
.	many	TRBV12-5	TRBJ2-3	CASLRDLNTQYF	TGTGCTAGCCTCCGGGATCTAAATACGCAGTATTTT
.	many	TRBV3-1	TRBJ2-1	CASSQESNEQFF	TGTGCCAGCAGCCAAGAATCCAATGAGCAGTTCTTC
.	.	TRBV3-1	TRBJ2-1	CASSQGRAGSSYNEQFF	TGTGCCAGCAGCCAAGGGCGAGCCGGAAGCTCCTACAATGAGCAGTTCTTC
.	few	TRBV6-5	TRBJ2-7	CASSFSDSLEQYF	TGTGCCAGCAGTTTCTCGGACAGTCTCGAGCAGTACTTC
.	once	TRBV12-3/TRBV12-4	TRBJ2-3	CASGSRDFSTDTQYF	TGTGCCAGCGGCTCTAGGGACTTCTCCACAGATACGCAGTATTTT
TRBD1	.	TRBV7-8	TRBJ2-5	CASSLVRDRGRETQYF	TGTGCCAGCAGCTTAGTTCGTGACAGGGGGCGAGAGACCCAGTACTTC
.	.	TRBV3-1	TRBJ2-5	CASSQEPSGETQYF	TGTGCCAGCAGCCAAGAACCATCCGGTGAGACCCAGTACTTC
TRBD2	.	TRBV7-8	TRBJ2-3	CASSPGLAGAHTQYF	TGTGCCAGCAGCCCCGGACTAGCGGGAGCCCATACGCAGTATTTT
.	.	TRBV5-1	TRBJ2-7	CASSPGEQFYEQYF	TGCGCCAGCAGCCCGGGGGAGCAATTCTACGAGCAGTACTTC
TRBD2	few	TRBV5-1	TRBJ2-5	CASSFRTSGNQETQYF	TGCGCCAGCAGCTTCCGGACTAGCGGGAACCAAGAGACCCAGTACTTC
.	.	TRBV6-1	TRBJ1-1	CATLTDLNTEAFF	TGTGCCACCCTTACAGACTTGAACACTGAAGCTTTCTTT
.	few	TRBV7-2	TRBJ2-7	CASSPPPGGYEQYF	TGTGCCAGCAGCCCCCCTCCAGGAGGGTACGAGCAGTACTTC
.	few	TRBV3-1	TRBJ1-1	CASSQKGGAFF	TGTGCCAGCAGCCAAAAAGGGGGAGCTTTCTTT
TRBD2	.	TRBV12-3/TRBV12-4	TRBJ2-1	CASGKTSGRLNEQFF	TGTGCCAGCGGAAAGACTAGCGGGCGTCTGAATGAGCAGTTCTTC
TRBD2	.	TRBV7-2	TRBJ2-5	CASSSGLAVLQETQYF	TGTGCCAGCAGCTCCGGACTAGCGGTCCTCCAAGAGACCCAGTACTTC
TRBD1	few	TRBV4-1	TRBJ2-1	CASSQEGTGSYNEQFF	TGCGCCAGCAGCCAGGAGGGGACAGGGTCCTACAATGAGCAGTTCTTC
.	.	TRBV12-3/TRBV12-4	TRBJ1-6	CASSPRGDNSPLHF	TGTGCCAGCAGTCCGAGGGGGGATAATTCACCCCTCCACTTT
.	.	TRBV15	TRBJ2-3	CATEDGSTDTQYF	TGTGCCACCGAGGACGGTAGCACAGATACGCAGTATTTT
.	.	TRBV29-1	TRBJ2-7	CSVEVERGWYEQYF	TGCAGCGTTGAAGTAGAGAGGGGGTGGTACGAGCAGTACTTC
TRBD1	.	TRBV27	TRBJ2-7	CASSSQGASYLF	TGTGCCAGCAGTTCTCAGGGGGCCTCTTACCTCTTC
TRBD1	.	TRBV9	TRBJ1-2	CASSGWTGGHYGYTF	TGTGCCAGCAGCGGATGGACAGGGGGCCATTATGGCTACACCTTC
.	.	TRBV5-5	TRBJ2-1	CASSLSWASYNEQFF	TGTGCCAGCAGCTTGTCTTGGGCGTCCTACAATGAGCAGTTCTTC
.	few	TRBV10-3	TRBJ2-1	CAISDGQGEQFF	TGTGCCATCAGTGATGGACAAGGCGAGCAGTTCTTC
.	.	TRBV18	TRBJ1-1	CASSPYGEGSEAFF	TGTGCCAGCTCACCCTACGGGGAGGGGAGTGAAGCTTTCTTT
TRBD2	once	TRBV20-1	TRBJ2-5	CSARSGGAETQYF	TGCAGTGCTAGAAGCGGGGGGGCAGAGACCCAGTACTTC
.	few	TRBV19	TRBJ2-3	CASSIGPGTDTQYF	TGTGCCAGTAGTATAGGGCCGGGCACAGATACGCAGTATTTT
.	.	TRBV3-1	TRBJ2-5	CASSQDEIRLKETQYF	TGTGCCAGCAGCCAAGACGAAATTAGACTGAAAGAGACCCAGTACTTC
.	few	TRBV28	TRBJ2-3	CASTHFGATRSTDTQYF	TGTGCCAGCACCCATTTCGGGGCGACTAGGAGCACAGATACGCAGTATTTT
.	few	TRBV20-1	TRBJ1-2	CSASQTGEDYGYTF	TGCAGTGCTAGCCAAACGGGCGAAGACTATGGCTACACCTTC
.	.	TRBV5-1	TRBJ2-7	CASSLTGRSTGGEQYF	TGCGCCAGCAGCTTAACGGGGCGTAGTACCGGGGGCGAGCAGTACTTC
TRBD1	many	TRBV19	TRBJ1-6	CASRRTGARRNSPLHF	TGTGCCAGTAGGCGGACAGGGGCGAGGAGAAATTCACCCCTCCACTTT
TRBD2	.	TRBV24-1	TRBJ2-1	CATSDRTSRGGVNEQFF	TGTGCCACCAGTGACCGGACTAGCCGAGGAGGGGTCAATGAGCAGTTCTTC
.	few	TRBV7-2	TRBJ2-7	CASSFPQTGGGEQYF	TGTGCCAGCAGCTTTCCGCAGACCGGAGGAGGTGAGCAGTACTTC
.	once	TRBV6-5	TRBJ2-5	CASSYWERQETQYF	TGTGCCAGCAGTTACTGGGAACGCCAAGAGACCCAGTACTTC
.	few	TRBV27	TRBJ2-7	CASSYRDGYEQYF	TGTGCCAGCAGTTACCGGGACGGCTACGAGCAGTACTTC
TRBD1	few	TRBV7-3	TRBJ2-2	CASSLPGQAQEGELFF	TGTGCCAGCAGCTTACCGGGACAGGCTCAAGAGGGGGAGCTGTTTTTT
TRBD1	few	TRBV19	TRBJ1-4	CASGTGARVIAELFF	TGTGCCAGTGGGACAGGGGCCCGGGTTATCGCGGAACTGTTTTTT
.	many	TRBV12-3/TRBV12-4	TRBJ2-7	CASSFSGYEQYF	TGTGCCAGCAGTTTTTCTGGCTACGAGCAGTACTTC
.	.	TRBV7-6	TRBJ2-1	CASSLTRLHTPGGSYNEQFF	TGTGCCAGCAGCTTAACTCGCCTCCACACCCCGGGCGGCTCCTACAATGAGCAGTTCTTC
TRBD2	.	TRBV6-2/TRBV6-3	TRBJ2-5	CASSYSGTSGPGETQYF	TGTGCCAGCAGTTACTCAGGGACTAGCGGTCCGGGGGAGACCCAGTACTTC
TRBD2	few	TRBV5-1	TRBJ2-2	CASRTGTRSPGELFF	TGCGCCAGCAGAACCGGGACTAGATCCCCGGGGGAGCTGTTTTTT
.	.	TRBV7-3	TRBJ2-1	CASSSQRYNEQFF	TGTGCCAGCAGCTCTCAGCGCTACAATGAGCAGTTCTTC
.	.	TRBV5-5	TRBJ2-1	CASSLDLGNEQFF	TGTGCCAGCAGCTTGGATTTGGGCAATGAGCAGTTCTTC